This is a list of T cell receptor beta chains from one sample in a study of blood T cells in healthy people across ages. TCRdb called the 5' RACE reads again in MiXCR, with one record for every CDR3 protein. This table holds about 1.8 million distinct CDR3 sequences, roughly 49% found once. Sequenced input: blood. These receptor sequences come from a woman aged 40 to 50 in good health. Both conserved end residues are part of each CDR3. D genes are given only for firm matches. Expanded clones get a size class; other rows say once, few or many, or leave the size out.

v_gene: TRBV15; j_gene: TRBJ2-3; abundance: few; d_gene: NA; CDR3nt: TGTGCCACCAGCAGAGAGGATATAGATACGCAGTATTTT; CDR3aa: CATSREDIDTQYF
v_gene: TRBV25-1; j_gene: TRBJ2-1; abundance: few; d_gene: TRBD1; CDR3nt: TGTGCCAGCAGTGAATGGGGACAGGGAGGCTACAATGAGCAGTTCTTC; CDR3aa: CASSEWGQGGYNEQFF
v_gene: TRBV6-4; j_gene: TRBJ1-2; abundance: few; d_gene: NA; CDR3nt: TGTGCCAGCAGTGACTCTGGCCGAGGCTATGGCTACACCTTC; CDR3aa: CASSDSGRGYGYTF
v_gene: TRBV12-3/TRBV12-4; j_gene: TRBJ2-3; abundance: few; d_gene: TRBD2; CDR3nt: TGTGCCAGCAGGGGAGCGGGGCGGGGGGATACGCAGTATTTT; CDR3aa: CASRGAGRGDTQYF
v_gene: TRBV7-6; j_gene: TRBJ2-3; abundance: NA; d_gene: NA; CDR3nt: TGTGCCAGCAGCAACCTTGGGCGGCTAAGCACAGATACGCAGTATTTT; CDR3aa: CASSNLGRLSTDTQYF
v_gene: TRBV29-1; j_gene: TRBJ2-5; abundance: NA; d_gene: TRBD2; CDR3nt: TGCAGCGTTTGGGAGGGAACAGAGACCCAGTACTTC; CDR3aa: CSVWEGTETQYF
v_gene: TRBV27; j_gene: TRBJ2-5; abundance: NA; d_gene: NA; CDR3nt: TGTGCCAGCAGCTACGGGGGAGATGGTCGCAATGAGCAGTACTTC; CDR3aa: CASSYGGDGRNEQYF
v_gene: TRBV4-2; j_gene: TRBJ2-3; abundance: few; d_gene: NA; CDR3nt: TGTGCCAGCAGCCAAACGGGGCCCGATACGCAGTATTTT; CDR3aa: CASSQTGPDTQYF
v_gene: TRBV7-9; j_gene: TRBJ1-1; abundance: NA; d_gene: NA; CDR3nt: TGTGCCAGCAGCTTAGCGGACAGTCCCAACACTGAAGCTTTCTTT; CDR3aa: CASSLADSPNTEAFF
v_gene: TRBV7-6; j_gene: TRBJ2-3; abundance: NA; d_gene: TRBD2; CDR3nt: TGTGCCAGCAGCCCCTCACTACTAGCGGGGGGCACAGATACGCAGTATTTT; CDR3aa: CASSPSLLAGGTDTQYF
v_gene: TRBV2; j_gene: TRBJ1-6; abundance: few; d_gene: NA; CDR3nt: TGTGCCAGCATGATGCCCCTCCACTTT; CDR3aa: CASMMPLHF
v_gene: TRBV29-1; j_gene: TRBJ2-1; abundance: NA; d_gene: TRBD2; CDR3nt: TGCAGCGTTGAAGGGCTAGCGGGAGATTACAATGAGCAGTTCTTC; CDR3aa: CSVEGLAGDYNEQFF
v_gene: TRBV15; j_gene: TRBJ2-3; abundance: few; d_gene: NA; CDR3nt: TGTGCCACCAGCTCGTCGGACAGCACAGATACGCAGTATTTT; CDR3aa: CATSSSDSTDTQYF
v_gene: TRBV4-1; j_gene: TRBJ1-2; abundance: NA; d_gene: NA; CDR3nt: TGCGCCAGCAGCCACGATTTCCCGGCGGGCTACACCTTC; CDR3aa: CASSHDFPAGYTF
v_gene: TRBV7-3; j_gene: TRBJ2-2; abundance: NA; d_gene: TRBD1; CDR3nt: TGTGCCAGCAGCTTAACGCCGGGACAGGGCGGGAACACCGGGGAGCTGTTTTTT; CDR3aa: CASSLTPGQGGNTGELFF
v_gene: TRBV7-2; j_gene: TRBJ1-2; abundance: NA; d_gene: NA; CDR3nt: TGTGCCAGCAGGCCCGGCCTTTGGGGCTACACCTTC; CDR3aa: CASRPGLWGYTF
v_gene: TRBV20-1; j_gene: TRBJ2-3; abundance: few; d_gene: TRBD2; CDR3nt: TGCAGTGCTAGCGGGGGGGCCGTAGATACGCAGTATTTT; CDR3aa: CSASGGAVDTQYF
v_gene: TRBV25-1; j_gene: TRBJ2-5; abundance: NA; d_gene: NA; CDR3nt: TGTGCCAGCAGGGACTCCCGGGGGCAAGAGACCCAGTACTTC; CDR3aa: CASRDSRGQETQYF
v_gene: TRBV5-1; j_gene: TRBJ2-5; abundance: few; d_gene: TRBD1; CDR3nt: TGCGCCAGCAGCTTGGGGACAGGGCTCACGGAGACCCAGTACTTC; CDR3aa: CASSLGTGLTETQYF
v_gene: TRBV6-2/TRBV6-3; j_gene: TRBJ2-7; abundance: NA; d_gene: NA; CDR3nt: TGTGCCAGCAGTTACTCGGGCAGGAACGGTCGCTACGAGCAGTACTTC; CDR3aa: CASSYSGRNGRYEQYF
v_gene: TRBV12-3/TRBV12-4; j_gene: TRBJ2-1; abundance: NA; d_gene: TRBD2; CDR3nt: TGTGCCAGCAGTCGCCCGGGACTAGCGTACAATGAGCAGTTCTTC; CDR3aa: CASSRPGLAYNEQFF
v_gene: TRBV7-9; j_gene: TRBJ2-4; abundance: NA; d_gene: TRBD1; CDR3nt: TGTGCCAGCAGCTACGAAGGGACAGGGGGCCCCAGAGCCAAAAACATTCAGTACTTC; CDR3aa: CASSYEGTGGPRAKNIQYF
v_gene: TRBV25-1; j_gene: TRBJ2-1; abundance: NA; d_gene: NA; CDR3nt: TGTGCCAGCACCGGACACACAAGCTCCTACAATGAGCAGTTCTTC; CDR3aa: CASTGHTSSYNEQFF
v_gene: TRBV6-2/TRBV6-3; j_gene: TRBJ2-1; abundance: NA; d_gene: NA; CDR3nt: TGTGCCAGCAGTTATAACTCGGGGGCGCACGGAAAGGAGCAGTTCTTC; CDR3aa: CASSYNSGAHGKEQFF
v_gene: TRBV29-1; j_gene: TRBJ2-5; abundance: NA; d_gene: TRBD1; CDR3nt: TGCAGCACAGGGGGCACATCGGAGACCCAGTACTTC; CDR3aa: CSTGGTSETQYF
v_gene: TRBV6-6; j_gene: TRBJ1-5; abundance: NA; d_gene: NA; CDR3nt: TGTGCCAGCAATCGAGACAGTTCCCATCAGCCCCAGCATTTT; CDR3aa: CASNRDSSHQPQHF
v_gene: TRBV10-2; j_gene: TRBJ2-7; abundance: NA; d_gene: TRBD1; CDR3nt: TGCGCCAGCAGTGAGAGACAGGGGATTGGTGCCTACGAGCAGTACTTC; CDR3aa: CASSERQGIGAYEQYF
v_gene: TRBV11-2; j_gene: TRBJ2-5; abundance: NA; d_gene: NA; CDR3nt: TGTGCCAGCAGCTTGGGAAGGGACCAAACCCTGACCCAGTACTTC; CDR3aa: CASSLGRDQTLTQYF
v_gene: TRBV7-2; j_gene: TRBJ2-5; abundance: NA; d_gene: TRBD2; CDR3nt: TGTGCCAGCAGCTTAGCGCCAGCGGGAGGGGGCCAAGAGACCCAGTACTTC; CDR3aa: CASSLAPAGGGQETQYF